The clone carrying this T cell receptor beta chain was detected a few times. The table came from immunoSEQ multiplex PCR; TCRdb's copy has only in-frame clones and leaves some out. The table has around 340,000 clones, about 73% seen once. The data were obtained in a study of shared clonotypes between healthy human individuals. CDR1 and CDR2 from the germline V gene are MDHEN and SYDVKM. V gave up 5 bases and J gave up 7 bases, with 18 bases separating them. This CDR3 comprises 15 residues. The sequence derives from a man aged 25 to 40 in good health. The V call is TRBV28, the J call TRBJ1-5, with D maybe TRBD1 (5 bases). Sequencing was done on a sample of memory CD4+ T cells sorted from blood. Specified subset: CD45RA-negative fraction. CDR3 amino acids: CASSPDPGPWQPQHF. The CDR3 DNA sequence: TGTGCCAGCAGTCCAGATCCAGGGCCCTGGCAGCCCCAGCATTTT.